One sample yielded the 21 T cell receptor beta chains listed below, sequenced in a study of monozygotic twins with cystic fibrosis. Data came from immunoSEQ multiplex PCR; TCRdb stores just in-frame clones and leaves some out. The data hold 30,000 to 40,000 clones, with just over 90% observed a single time. The sample taken for sequencing was blood. Source of these receptors: a boy younger than 10 with cystic fibrosis.

This chain joins TRBV25-1 and TRBJ1-2, with 8 bases fitting TRBD1. The CDR3 contains 16 residues. J lost 4 bases, V lost 3 bases, and 10 bases had no gene match. Germline V gene sequence: CDR1 MGHDK, CDR2 SYGVNS. DNA of the CDR3: TGTGCCAGCAGTGACACCGGACAGGGATTTAGCTATGGCTACACCTTC. Translated, it gives CASSDTGQGFSYGYTF.

The V gene is TRBV9, the J gene TRBJ2-1; possible D gene TRBD1, 6 bases. This CDR3 spans 15 amino acids. Germline V CDR1 and CDR2: SGDLS, YYNGEE. The V end was cut by 4 bases, the J end by 0 bases, with 11 bases between. The CDR3 here is CASSPQGLSYNEQFF. The CDR3 DNA reads TGTGCCAGCAGCCCACAGGGTCTCTCCTACAATGAGCAGTTCTTC.

This chain joins TRBV28 and TRBJ1-4; D possibly corresponds to TRBD1 (5 bases). Trimming pared 4 bases from V and 4 bases from J, leaving 16 bases between. Per germline, CDR1 MDHEN and CDR2 SYDVKM. This CDR3 is 16 amino acids long. The DNA for the CDR3 is TGTGCCAGCAGTTCCATTCCGGGACGGGGTAATGAAAAACTGTTTTTT. Protein product: CASSSIPGRGNEKLFF.

The chain combines TRBV11-2 with TRBJ2-3; maybe TRBD2 (7 bases). Germline CDR1 reads SGHAT; CDR2 reads FQNNGV. The V and J ends lost 3 bases and 1 base respectively, with 11 bases between them. This CDR3 is 15 amino acids long. CDR3 sequence reads: CASSLGGARTDTQYF. DNA for the CDR3: TGTGCCAGCAGCTTGGGGGGGGCCCGCACAGATACGCAGTATTTT. The whole variable domain, filled in from reference TRBV11-2 and TRBJ2-3, reads EAGVAQSPRYKIIEKRQSVAFWCNPISGHATLYWYQQILGQGPKLLIQFQNNGVVDDSQLPKDRFSAERLKGVDSTLKIQPAKLEDSAVYLCASSLGGARTDTQYFGPGTRLTVL.

The V and J genes are TRBV5-1 and TRBJ2-2; 10 bases agree with TRBD1. With 1 base clipped from V and 6 bases from J, the junction kept 9 bases outside the gene matches. This CDR3 region has 17 residues. Germline V gene sequence: CDR1 SGHRS, CDR2 YFSETQ. CDR3 DNA: TGCGCCAGCAGCTTGCCTACCGGGACAGGGGAGGCCGGGGAGCTGTTTTTT. Amino acids: CASSLPTGTGEAGELFF.

This rearrangement joins TRBV7-6 to TRBJ1-1; 7 nucleotides line up with TRBD1. The CDR3 length is 14 residues. Per germline, CDR1 SGHVS and CDR2 FNYEAQ. The V gene end was trimmed by 1 base and the J gene end by 1 base; junction bases not matched to a gene: 0. CDR3: CASSLGTGNTEAFF. CDR3 nucleotide sequence: TGTGCCAGCAGCTTAGGGACAGGGAACACTGAAGCTTTCTTT.

The rearrangement joins TRBV19 to TRBJ1-1; no reliable D call. The CDR3 has 11 residues. The ends were cut back, 1 base at V and 7 bases at J, with 4 bases in the middle. Germline loops: CDR1 LNHDA, CDR2 SQIVND (reference sequence). This chain's CDR3 is CASSIGLEAFF. The CDR3 DNA sequence: TGTGCCAGTAGTATAGGACTTGAAGCTTTCTTT.

The V call is TRBV27, the J call TRBJ2-7, with 9 nucleotides matching TRBD1. The V segment lost 5 bases and the J segment 2 bases; nucleotides outside the gene matches: 7. Germline V gives CDR1 MNHEY, CDR2 SMNVEV (reference sequence). The CDR3 loop spans 15 amino acids. CDR3 DNA: TGTGCCAGCAGTCCAGACACAGGGGGCCCCTACGAGCAGTACTTC. This gives the protein CASSPDTGGPYEQYF.

The chain combines TRBV5-1 with TRBJ1-4; D uncertain. Germline V gene sequence: CDR1 SGHRS, CDR2 YFSETQ. V dropped 4 bases and J dropped 5 bases, with 9 bases sitting between them. The CDR3 runs 13 residues. CDR3: CASSLTPNEKLFF. In DNA form, the CDR3 reads TGCGCCAGCAGCCTTACACCAAATGAAAAACTGTTTTTT.

The gene calls are TRBV6-5 and TRBJ2-2; D not certain. Trimming took 6 bases from V and 6 from J, leaving 11 bases between them. This CDR3 spans 13 amino acids. Germline CDR1 MNHEY, CDR2 SVGAGI. CDR3 protein: CASSVNVPGELFF. Here the CDR3 DNA reads TGTGCCAGCAGCGTCAACGTTCCCGGGGAGCTGTTTTTT.

The DNA for the CDR3 is TGCGCCAGCAGCTTGGACCCACAGGGAACCAAGATAAAGACCCAGTACTTC. It translates to CASSLDPQGTKIKTQYF. The rearrangement links TRBV5-1 to TRBJ2-5; maybe TRBD1 (6 bases). The CDR3 runs 17 residues. CDR1 SGHRS and CDR2 YFSETQ come from the germline V gene. V lost 0 bases, J lost 6 bases, and 21 bases lay in between. The full variable domain, rest sourced from reference TRBV5-1 and TRBJ2-5, is KAGVTQTPRYLIKTRGQQVTLSCSPISGHRSVSWYQQTPGQGLQFLFEYFSETQRNKGNFPGRFSGRQFSNSRSEMNVSTLELGDSALYLCASSLDPQGTKIKTQYFGPGTRLLVL.

The rearrangement links TRBV13 to TRBJ1-3, with unresolved D. The ends were cut back, 4 bases at V and 4 bases at J, with 20 bases in the middle. Germline V gene data show CDR1 as PRHDT and CDR2 as FYEKMQ (reference sequence). The CDR3 contains 17 residues. The CDR3 loop reads CASSSQDRLDLGNTIYF. As DNA, the CDR3 is TGTGCCAGCAGCTCCCAGGACCGTCTTGACCTCGGAAACACCATATATTTT.

The rearrangement joins TRBV7-3 to TRBJ2-2; tentatively, D is TRBD2 (5 bases). The V and J ends lost 9 bases and 1 base respectively, with 12 bases between them. Germline V gene sequence: CDR1 SGHTA, CDR2 FQGTGA. CDR3 size: 14 residues. CDR3 sequence reads: CASSAGLNTGELFF. For the CDR3, the DNA is TGTGCCAGTTCGGCTGGACTGAACACCGGGGAGCTGTTTTTT.

This chain joins TRBV25-1 and TRBJ1-6; D unresolved. The CDR3 covers 13 residues. V shed 0 bases and J shed 7 bases, with 4 bases lying between them. Germline CDR1 is MGHDK and CDR2 is SYGVNS. The chain's CDR3 is CASSEYENSPLHF. DNA for the CDR3: TGTGCCAGCAGTGAATATGAGAATTCACCCCTCCACTTT.

The chain is built from TRBV4-3 and TRBJ1-1, with D perhaps TRBD1 (5 bases). Trimming left V 0 bases short and J 8 bases short, with 19 bases between. Per germline, CDR1 LGHNA and CDR2 YSLEER. The CDR3 is 16 residues long. This CDR3 reads CASSQDRSRIHREAFF. The CDR3 DNA is TGCGCCAGCAGCCAAGATAGGTCCAGGATCCACAGGGAAGCTTTCTTT.

The chain couples TRBV9 to TRBJ1-1; D uncertain. Looked up from germline, CDR1 is SGDLS and CDR2 is YYNGEE. Trimming took 0 bases from V and 7 from J, leaving 10 bases between them. The CDR3 spans 13 residues. The CDR3: CASSVGAGYEAFF. The CDR3 DNA is TGTGCCAGCAGCGTAGGGGCGGGATATGAAGCTTTCTTT.

This clone was counted a single time. This chain links TRBV5-4 with TRBJ1-4, with D perhaps TRBD1 (6 bases). Trimming removed 0 bases from V and 5 bases from J, with 17 bases in between. This CDR3 has 17 amino acids. Looked up from germline, CDR1 is SGHNT and CDR2 is YYREEE (reference sequence). The CDR3: CASSLGGGRVANEKLFF. The CDR3 DNA is TGTGCCAGCAGCTTGGGGGGGGGCAGGGTCGCCAATGAAAAACTGTTTTTT.

This rearrangement joins TRBV2 to TRBJ1-3, with D uncertain. The V end was cut by 6 bases, the J end by 6 bases, with 12 bases between. The V gene's germline CDR1 is SNHLY and CDR2 FYNNEI. The CDR3 runs 13 residues. In nucleotides, the CDR3 is TGTGCCAGCAGAGAATATACGGCAAACACCATATATTTT. Encoded protein: CASREYTANTIYF.

The V call is TRBV7-6, the J call TRBJ2-3, with 13 bases matching TRBD2. In germline, CDR1 is SGHVS, CDR2 FNYEAQ. V shed 5 bases and J 5 bases; nucleotides not matched to a gene: 4. CDR3 size: 15 residues. The CDR3 region is CASSQWTSGGDTQYF. The CDR3 coding sequence is TGTGCCAGCAGCCAATGGACTAGCGGGGGAGATACGCAGTATTTT.

The genes are TRBV27 and TRBJ1-1; perhaps TRBD1 as D (5 bases). The CDR3 runs 13 residues. Germline CDR1 MNHEY, CDR2 SMNVEV (reference sequence). V gave up 6 bases and J gave up 10 bases, with 18 bases separating them. The CDR3 DNA is TGTGCCAGCAGAAGGGCTGGGGGGGATGGAGCTTTCTTT. As protein: CASRRAGGDGAFF.

The rearrangement uses TRBV5-5 and TRBJ2-7; the D gene is possibly TRBD2 (6 bases). Trimming stripped 2 bases from V and 5 bases from J, with 14 bases between. The length of the CDR3 is 14 residues. The germline V gene has CDR1 SGHKS and CDR2 YYEKEE (reference sequence). The CDR3 DNA reads as TGTGCCAGCAGCTTTTCTAGCGTGGATGACGAGCAGTACTTC. Amino acid sequence: CASSFSSVDDEQYF.